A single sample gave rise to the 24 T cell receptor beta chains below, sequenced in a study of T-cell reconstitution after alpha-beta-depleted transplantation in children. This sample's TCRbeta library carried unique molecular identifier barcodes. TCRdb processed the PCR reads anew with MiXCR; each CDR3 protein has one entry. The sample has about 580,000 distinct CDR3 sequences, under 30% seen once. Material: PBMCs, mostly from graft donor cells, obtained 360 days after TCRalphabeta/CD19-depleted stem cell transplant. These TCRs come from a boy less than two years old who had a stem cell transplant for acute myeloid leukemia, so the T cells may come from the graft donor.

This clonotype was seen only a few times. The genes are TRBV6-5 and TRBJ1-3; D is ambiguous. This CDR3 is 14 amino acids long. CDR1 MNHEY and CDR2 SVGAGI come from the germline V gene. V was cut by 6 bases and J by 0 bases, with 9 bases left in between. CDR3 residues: CASRRPGSGNTIYF. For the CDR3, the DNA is TGTGCCAGCAGACGTCCCGGCTCTGGAAACACCATATATTTT.

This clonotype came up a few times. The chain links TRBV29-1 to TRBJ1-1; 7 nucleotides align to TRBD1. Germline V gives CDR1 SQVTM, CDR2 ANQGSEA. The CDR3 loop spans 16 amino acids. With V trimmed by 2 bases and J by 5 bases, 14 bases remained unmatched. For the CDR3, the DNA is TGCAGCGTTGAACTTGGGACAGAGGCTCTTGAAACTGAAGCTTTCTTT. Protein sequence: CSVELGTEALETEAFF.

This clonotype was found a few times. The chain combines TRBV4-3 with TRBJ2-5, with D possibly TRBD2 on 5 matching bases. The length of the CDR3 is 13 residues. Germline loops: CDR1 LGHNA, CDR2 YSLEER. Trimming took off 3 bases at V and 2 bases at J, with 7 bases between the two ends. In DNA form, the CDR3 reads TGCGCCAGCAGCCAGGACTGGCAAGAGACCCAGTACTTC. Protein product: CASSQDWQETQYF.

CDR3 sequence: CASSVAYEQYF. The DNA of the CDR3 is TGTGCCAGCAGCGTGGCCTACGAGCAGTACTTC. The chain has TRBV7-8 and TRBJ2-7; no clear D gene. Germline V gives CDR1 SGHVS, CDR2 FQNEAQ. The CDR3 runs 11 residues. The ends were cut back, 5 bases at V and 2 bases at J, with 4 bases in the middle.

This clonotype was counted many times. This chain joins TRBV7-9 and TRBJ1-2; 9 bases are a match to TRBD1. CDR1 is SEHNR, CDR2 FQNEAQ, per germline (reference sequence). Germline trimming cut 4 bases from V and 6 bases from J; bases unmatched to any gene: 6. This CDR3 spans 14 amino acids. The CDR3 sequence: CASSSSGTGNGYTF. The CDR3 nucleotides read TGTGCCAGCAGCTCTTCCGGGACAGGGAATGGCTACACCTTC.

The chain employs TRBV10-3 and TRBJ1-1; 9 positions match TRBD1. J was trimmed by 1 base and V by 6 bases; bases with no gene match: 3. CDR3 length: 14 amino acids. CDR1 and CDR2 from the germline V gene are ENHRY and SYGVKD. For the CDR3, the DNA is TGTGCCATCAGAGGACAGGGGAAGAACACTGAAGCTTTCTTT. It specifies CAIRGQGKNTEAFF.

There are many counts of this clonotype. As DNA, the CDR3 is TGTGCCAGCTCACCCGCGGGACTACACACAGATACGCAGTATTTT. As protein: CASSPAGLHTDTQYF. This chain links TRBV18 with TRBJ2-3; 7 bases line up with TRBD2. The V gene's germline CDR1 is KGHSH and CDR2 LQKENI. With 3 bases clipped from V and 2 bases from J, the junction kept 5 bases outside the gene matches. The CDR3 covers 15 residues.

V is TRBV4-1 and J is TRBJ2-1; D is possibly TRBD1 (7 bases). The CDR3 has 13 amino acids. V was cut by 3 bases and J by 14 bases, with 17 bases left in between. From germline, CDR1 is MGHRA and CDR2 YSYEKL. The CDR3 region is CASSQSPDREEFF. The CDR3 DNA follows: TGCGCCAGCAGCCAGAGTCCCGACAGGGAGGAGTTCTTC.

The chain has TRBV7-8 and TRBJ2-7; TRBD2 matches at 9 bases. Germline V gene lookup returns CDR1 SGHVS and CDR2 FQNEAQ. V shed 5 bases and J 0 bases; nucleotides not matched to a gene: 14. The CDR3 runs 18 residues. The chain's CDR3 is CASSPGLARAENSYEQYF. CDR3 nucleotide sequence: TGTGCCAGCAGCCCGGGACTAGCAAGGGCCGAAAACTCCTACGAGCAGTACTTC.

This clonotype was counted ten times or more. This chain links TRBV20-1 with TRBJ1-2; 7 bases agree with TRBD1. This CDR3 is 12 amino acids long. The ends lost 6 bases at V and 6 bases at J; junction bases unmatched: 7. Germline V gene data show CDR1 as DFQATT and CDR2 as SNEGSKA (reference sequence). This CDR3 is CSAETGYNGYTF. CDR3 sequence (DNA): TGCAGTGCGGAGACAGGGTACAATGGCTACACCTTC.

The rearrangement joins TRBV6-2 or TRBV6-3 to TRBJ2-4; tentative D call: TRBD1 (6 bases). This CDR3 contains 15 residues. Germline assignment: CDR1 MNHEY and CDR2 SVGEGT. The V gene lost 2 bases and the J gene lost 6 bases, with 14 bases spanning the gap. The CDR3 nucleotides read TGTGCCAGCAGTTACCTTACCTTACAGGGAAACATTCAGTACTTC. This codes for CASSYLTLQGNIQYF.

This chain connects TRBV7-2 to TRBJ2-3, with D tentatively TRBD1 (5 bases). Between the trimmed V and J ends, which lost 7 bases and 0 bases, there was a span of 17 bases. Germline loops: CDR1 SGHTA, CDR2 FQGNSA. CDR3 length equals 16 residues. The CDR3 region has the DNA TGTGCCAGCACGGAGAGACAGTCCCCTAGCACAGATACGCAGTATTTT. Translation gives CASTERQSPSTDTQYF.

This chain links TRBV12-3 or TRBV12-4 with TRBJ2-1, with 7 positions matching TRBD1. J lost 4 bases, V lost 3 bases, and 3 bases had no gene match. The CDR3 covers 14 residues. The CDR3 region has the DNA TGTGCCAGCAGTTTCGGGGACAGTTACAATGAGCAGTTCTTC. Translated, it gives CASSFGDSYNEQFF.

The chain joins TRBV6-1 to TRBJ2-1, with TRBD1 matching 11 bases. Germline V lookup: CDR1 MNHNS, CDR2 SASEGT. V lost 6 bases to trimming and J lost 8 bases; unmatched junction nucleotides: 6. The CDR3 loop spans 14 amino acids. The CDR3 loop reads CASSPRDRGYEQFF. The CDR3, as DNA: TGTGCCAGCAGCCCCCGGGACAGGGGGTATGAGCAGTTCTTC.

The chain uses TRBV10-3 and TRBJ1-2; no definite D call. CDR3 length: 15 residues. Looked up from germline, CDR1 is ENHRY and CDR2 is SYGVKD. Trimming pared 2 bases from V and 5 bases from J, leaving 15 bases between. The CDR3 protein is CAISELFLSPYGYTF. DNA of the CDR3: TGTGCCATCAGTGAGCTATTTTTAAGTCCATATGGCTACACCTTC.

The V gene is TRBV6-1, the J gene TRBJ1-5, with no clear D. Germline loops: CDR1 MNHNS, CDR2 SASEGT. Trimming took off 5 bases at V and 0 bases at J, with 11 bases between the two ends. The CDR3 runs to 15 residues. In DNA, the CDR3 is TGTGCCAGCAGTACGGACGGGGATAGCAATCAGCCCCAGCATTTT. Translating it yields CASSTDGDSNQPQHF.

CDR3 DNA: TGCAGCGTTGAAGATTTCGGTACAGGGGCCAACGTCCTGACTTTC. This translates into CSVEDFGTGANVLTF. The J gene is TRBJ2-6, the V gene TRBV29-1; no clear D gene. The CDR3 length is 15 residues. CDR1 and CDR2 (germline): SQVTM, ANQGSEA. Between the trimmed V and J ends, which lost 0 bases and 4 bases, there was a span of 10 bases. The full variable domain, with the rest looked up from reference TRBV29-1 and TRBJ2-6, is SAVISQKPSRDICQRGTSLTIQCQVDSQVTMMFWYRQQPGQSLTLIATANQGSEATYESGFVIDKFPISRPNLTFSTLTVSNMSPEDSSIYLCSVEDFGTGANVLTFGAGSRLTVL.

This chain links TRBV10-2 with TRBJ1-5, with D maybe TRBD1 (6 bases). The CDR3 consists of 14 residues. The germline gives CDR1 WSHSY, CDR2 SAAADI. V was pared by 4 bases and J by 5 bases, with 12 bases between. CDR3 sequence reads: CASSGGGWDQPQHF. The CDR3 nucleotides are TGCGCCAGCAGTGGAGGGGGGTGGGATCAGCCCCAGCATTTT.

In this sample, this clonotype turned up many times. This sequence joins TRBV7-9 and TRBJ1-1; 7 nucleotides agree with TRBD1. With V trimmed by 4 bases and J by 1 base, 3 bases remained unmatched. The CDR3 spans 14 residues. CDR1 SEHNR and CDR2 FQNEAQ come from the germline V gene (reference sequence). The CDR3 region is CASSSRDRNTEAFF. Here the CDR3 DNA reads TGTGCCAGCAGCTCACGGGACAGGAACACTGAAGCTTTCTTT.

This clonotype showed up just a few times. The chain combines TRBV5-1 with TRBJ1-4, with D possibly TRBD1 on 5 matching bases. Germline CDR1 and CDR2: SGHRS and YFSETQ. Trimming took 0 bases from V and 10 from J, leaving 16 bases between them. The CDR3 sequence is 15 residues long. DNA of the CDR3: TGCGCCAGCAGCTTGGGGAGTGGGGCTCTCGGAAAACTGTTTTTT. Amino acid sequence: CASSLGSGALGKLFF.

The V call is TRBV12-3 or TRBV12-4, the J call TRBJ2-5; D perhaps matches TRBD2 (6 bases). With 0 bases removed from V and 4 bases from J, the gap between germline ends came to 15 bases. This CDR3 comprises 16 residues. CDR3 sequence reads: CASSLAPGVRRETQYF. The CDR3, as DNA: TGTGCCAGCAGTTTAGCGCCGGGGGTACGGAGAGAGACCCAGTACTTC.

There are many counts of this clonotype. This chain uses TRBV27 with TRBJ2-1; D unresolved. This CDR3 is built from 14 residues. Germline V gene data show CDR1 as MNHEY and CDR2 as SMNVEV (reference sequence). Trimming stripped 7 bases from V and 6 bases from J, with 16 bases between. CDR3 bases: TGTGCCAGCATGGGGTGGCAAGCTTCCAATGAGCAGTTCTTC. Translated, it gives CASMGWQASNEQFF.

The CDR3 sequence: CASNYRQETQYF. The CDR3 DNA reads TGTGCCAGCAACTACAGACAAGAGACCCAGTACTTC. The V call is TRBV2, the J call TRBJ2-5; D unclear. Per germline, CDR1 SNHLY and CDR2 FYNNEI. V gave up 7 bases and J gave up 2 bases, with 8 bases separating them. CDR3 size: 12 residues. Full variable domain (remainder filled in from reference TRBV2 and TRBJ2-5): EPEVTQTPSHQVTQMGQEVILRCVPISNHLYFYWYRQILGQKVEFLVSFYNNEISEKSEIFDDQFSVERPDGSNFTLKIRSTKLEDSAMYFCASNYRQETQYFGPGTRLLVL.

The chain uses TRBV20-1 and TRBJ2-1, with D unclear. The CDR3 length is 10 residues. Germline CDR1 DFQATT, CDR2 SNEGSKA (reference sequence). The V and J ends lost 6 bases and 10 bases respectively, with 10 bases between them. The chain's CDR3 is CSAAAWEQFF. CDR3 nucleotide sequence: TGCAGTGCCGCTGCGTGGGAGCAGTTCTTC.